The clone carrying this T cell receptor beta chain was detected only a few times. This sample was included in a study of regulatory T cells in long-lasting Graves disease. Investigators prepared the TCR beta libraries by applying iRepertoire HTBI primers and Arm-PCR of CDR3 regions. TCRdb re-called the multiplex PCR reads through MiXCR, storing one row per CDR3 protein. Here the sample spans roughly 400,000 distinct CDR3 sequences, 14% to 15% being singletons. Per the germline V gene, CDR1 is SGHDT and CDR2 is YYEEEE. The CDR3 is 12 residues long. The V gene lost 4 bases and the J gene lost 3 bases, with 8 bases spanning the gap. As for time point: newly diagnosed GD, antithyroid drugs for less than 3 months. PBMCs provided the RNA from which the TCR library was made. The sample also formed part of further work on T cells in Graves' hyperthyroidism and ophthalmopathy.

The receptor's source is a woman in her thirties or forties with Graves disease. Sequencing was performed on peripheral blood mononuclear cells (PBMCs), taken at new diagnosis, from a patient treated with antithyroid drugs. The V gene is TRBV5-6, the J gene TRBJ2-7; D gene uncertain. This CDR3 is CASSADLYEQYF. The CDR3 DNA reads as TGTGCCAGCAGCGCTGATCTCTACGAGCAGTACTTC.